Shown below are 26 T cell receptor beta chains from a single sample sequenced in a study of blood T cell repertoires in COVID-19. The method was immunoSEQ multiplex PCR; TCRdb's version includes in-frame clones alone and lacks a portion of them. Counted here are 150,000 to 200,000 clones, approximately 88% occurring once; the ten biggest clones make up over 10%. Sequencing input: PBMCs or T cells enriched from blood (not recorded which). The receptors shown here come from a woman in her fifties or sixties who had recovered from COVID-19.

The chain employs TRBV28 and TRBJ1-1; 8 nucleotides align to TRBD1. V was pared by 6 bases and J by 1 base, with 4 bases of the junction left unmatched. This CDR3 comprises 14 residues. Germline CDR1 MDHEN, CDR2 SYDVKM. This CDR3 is CASSSGQGNTEAFF. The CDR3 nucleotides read TGTGCCAGCAGCAGCGGACAGGGGAACACTGAAGCTTTCTTT.

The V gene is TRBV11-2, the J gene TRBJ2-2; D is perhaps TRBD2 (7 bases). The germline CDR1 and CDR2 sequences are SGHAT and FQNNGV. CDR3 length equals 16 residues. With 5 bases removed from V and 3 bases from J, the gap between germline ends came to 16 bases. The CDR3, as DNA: TGTGCCAGCAGCCGGCGGCGGGGGCAGGACACCGGGGAGCTGTTTTTT. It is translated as CASSRRRGQDTGELFF.

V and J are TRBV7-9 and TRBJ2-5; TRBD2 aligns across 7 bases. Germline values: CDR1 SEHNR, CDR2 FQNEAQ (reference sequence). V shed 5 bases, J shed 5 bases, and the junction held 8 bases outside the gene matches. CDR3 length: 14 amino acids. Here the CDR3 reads CASSARLAEETQYF. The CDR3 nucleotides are TGTGCCAGCAGCGCCCGACTAGCCGAGGAGACCCAGTACTTC.

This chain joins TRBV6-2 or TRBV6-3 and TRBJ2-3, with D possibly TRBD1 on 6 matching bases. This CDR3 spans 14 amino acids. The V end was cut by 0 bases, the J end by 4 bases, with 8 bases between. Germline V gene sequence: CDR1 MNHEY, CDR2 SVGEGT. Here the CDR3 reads CASSYSQGSDTQYF. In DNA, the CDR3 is TGTGCCAGCAGTTACTCACAGGGATCAGATACGCAGTATTTT.

The CDR3 loop reads CASRQTSYEQYF. As DNA, the CDR3 is TGTGCCAGCCGACAGACCTCCTACGAGCAGTACTTC. The chain couples TRBV28 to TRBJ2-7; possible D gene TRBD1, 5 bases. Germline V gene sequence: CDR1 MDHEN, CDR2 SYDVKM. Trimming took off 8 bases at V and 0 bases at J, with 8 bases between the two ends. The CDR3 is 12 amino acids.

The CDR3 bases are TGTGCCAGCAGCGTAGCTAGCGGGAGAGCGGAGACCCAGTACTTC. Its protein is CASSVASGRAETQYF. The chain carries TRBV9 and TRBJ2-5; 10 bases align to TRBD2. Per the germline V gene, CDR1 is SGDLS and CDR2 is YYNGEE. The CDR3 sequence is 15 residues long. Losses at the gene ends were 0 bases for V and 5 bases for J; bases not matched to a gene: 4.

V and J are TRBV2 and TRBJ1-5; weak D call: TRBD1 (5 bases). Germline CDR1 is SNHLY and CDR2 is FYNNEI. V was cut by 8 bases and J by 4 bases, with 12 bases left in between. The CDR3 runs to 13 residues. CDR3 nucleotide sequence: TGTGCCAGCTCAGATGGGGGGAATCAGCCCCAGCATTTT. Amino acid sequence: CASSDGGNQPQHF.

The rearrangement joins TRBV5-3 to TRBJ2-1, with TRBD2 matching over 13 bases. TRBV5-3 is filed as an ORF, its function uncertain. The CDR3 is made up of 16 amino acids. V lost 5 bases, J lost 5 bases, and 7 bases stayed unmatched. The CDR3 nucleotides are TGTGCCAGAAGTCCCGGACTAGCGGGGGAGCACAATGAGCAGTTCTTC. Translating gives CARSPGLAGEHNEQFF.

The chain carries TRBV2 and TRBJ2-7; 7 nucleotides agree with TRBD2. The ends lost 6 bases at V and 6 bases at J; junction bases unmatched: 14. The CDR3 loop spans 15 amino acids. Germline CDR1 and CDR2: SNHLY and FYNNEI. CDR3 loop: CASRILSGATSEQYF. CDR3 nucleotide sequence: TGTGCCAGCAGAATTCTCAGCGGGGCTACTTCCGAGCAGTACTTC.

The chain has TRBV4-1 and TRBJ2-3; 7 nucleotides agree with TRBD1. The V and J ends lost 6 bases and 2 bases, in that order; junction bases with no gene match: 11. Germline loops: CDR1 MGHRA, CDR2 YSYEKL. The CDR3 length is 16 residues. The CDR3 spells CASSHGQAPFTDTQYF. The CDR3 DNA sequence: TGCGCCAGCAGTCATGGACAGGCGCCCTTCACAGATACGCAGTATTTT.

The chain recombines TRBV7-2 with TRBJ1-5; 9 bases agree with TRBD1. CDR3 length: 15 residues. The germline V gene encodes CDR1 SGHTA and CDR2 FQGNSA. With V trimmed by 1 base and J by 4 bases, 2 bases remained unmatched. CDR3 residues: CASSLGGQGNQPQHF. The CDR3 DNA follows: TGTGCCAGCAGCTTAGGGGGACAGGGAAATCAGCCCCAGCATTTT. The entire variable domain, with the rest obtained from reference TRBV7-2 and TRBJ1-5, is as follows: GAGVSQSPSNKVTEKGKDVELRCDPISGHTALYWYRQSLGQGLEFLIYFQGNSAPDKSGLPSDRFSAERTGGSVSTLTIQRTQQEDSAVYLCASSLGGQGNQPQHFGDGTRLSIL.

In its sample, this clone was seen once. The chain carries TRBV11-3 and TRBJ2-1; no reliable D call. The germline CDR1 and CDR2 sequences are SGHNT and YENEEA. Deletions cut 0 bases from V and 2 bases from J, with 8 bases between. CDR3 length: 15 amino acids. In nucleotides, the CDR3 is TGTGCCAGCAGCTTAGATAATGGAGCCTACAATGAGCAGTTCTTC. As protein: CASSLDNGAYNEQFF.

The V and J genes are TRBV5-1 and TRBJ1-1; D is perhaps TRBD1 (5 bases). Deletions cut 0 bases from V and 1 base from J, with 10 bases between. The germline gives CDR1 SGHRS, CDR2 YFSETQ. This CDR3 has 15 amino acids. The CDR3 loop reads CASSLDSRENTEAFF. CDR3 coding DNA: TGCGCCAGCAGCTTGGATTCCAGGGAGAACACTGAAGCTTTCTTT.

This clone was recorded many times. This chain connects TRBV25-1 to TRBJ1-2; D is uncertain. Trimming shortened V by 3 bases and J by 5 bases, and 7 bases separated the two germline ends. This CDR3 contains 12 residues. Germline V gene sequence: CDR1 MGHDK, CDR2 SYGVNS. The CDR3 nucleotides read TGTGCCAGCAGTGATGGTAGATATGGCTACACCTTC. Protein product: CASSDGRYGYTF.

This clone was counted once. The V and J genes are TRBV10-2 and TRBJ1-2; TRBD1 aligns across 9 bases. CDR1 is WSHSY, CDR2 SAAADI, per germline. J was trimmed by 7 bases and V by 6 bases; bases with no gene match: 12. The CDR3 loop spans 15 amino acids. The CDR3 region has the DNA TGCGCCAGCAGAGAGACTACCGGGACAGGGTTTGGCTACACCTTC. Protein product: CASRETTGTGFGYTF.

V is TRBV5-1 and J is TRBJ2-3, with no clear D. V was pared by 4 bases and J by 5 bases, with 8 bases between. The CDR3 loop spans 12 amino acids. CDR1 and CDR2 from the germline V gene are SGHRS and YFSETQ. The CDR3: CASSNPGDTQYF. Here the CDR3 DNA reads TGCGCCAGCAGCAATCCAGGAGATACGCAGTATTTT.

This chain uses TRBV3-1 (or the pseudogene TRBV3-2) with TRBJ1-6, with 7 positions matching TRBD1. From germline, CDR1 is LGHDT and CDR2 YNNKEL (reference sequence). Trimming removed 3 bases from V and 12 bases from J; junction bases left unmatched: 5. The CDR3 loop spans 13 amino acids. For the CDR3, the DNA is TGTGCCAGCAGCCAGTCGACAGGGCGACCCCTCCACTTT. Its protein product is CASSQSTGRPLHF.

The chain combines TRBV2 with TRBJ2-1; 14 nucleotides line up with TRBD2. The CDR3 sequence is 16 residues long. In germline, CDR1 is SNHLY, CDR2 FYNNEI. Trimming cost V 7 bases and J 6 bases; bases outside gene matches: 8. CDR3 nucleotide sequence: TGTGCCAGCATCGGACTAGCGGGGGGCGGGAGCAATGAGCAGTTCTTC. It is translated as CASIGLAGGGSNEQFF.

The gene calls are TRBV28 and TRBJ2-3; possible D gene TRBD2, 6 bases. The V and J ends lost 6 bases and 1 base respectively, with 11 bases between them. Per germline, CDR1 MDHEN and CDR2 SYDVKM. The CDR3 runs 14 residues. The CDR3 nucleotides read TGTGCCAGCAGCGTGGGGGGTCGCACAGATACGCAGTATTTT. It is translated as CASSVGGRTDTQYF.

CDR3 DNA: TGTGCCAGCAGCCTGGGGGGTTTCTCTGAAGCTTTCTTT. Its protein is CASSLGGFSEAFF. V gene TRBV28 combines with J gene TRBJ1-1; TRBD1 might be the D (5 bases). The germline gives CDR1 MDHEN, CDR2 SYDVKM. Trimming removed 6 bases at V and 6 bases at J, with 14 bases between. CDR3 length: 13 amino acids.

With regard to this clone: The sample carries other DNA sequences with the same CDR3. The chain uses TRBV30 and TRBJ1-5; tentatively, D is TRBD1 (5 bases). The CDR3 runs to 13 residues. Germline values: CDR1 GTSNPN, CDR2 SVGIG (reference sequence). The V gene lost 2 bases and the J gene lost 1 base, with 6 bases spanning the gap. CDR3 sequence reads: CAWSPGSNQPQHF. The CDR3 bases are TGTGCCTGGAGTCCAGGGAGCAATCAGCCCCAGCATTTT.

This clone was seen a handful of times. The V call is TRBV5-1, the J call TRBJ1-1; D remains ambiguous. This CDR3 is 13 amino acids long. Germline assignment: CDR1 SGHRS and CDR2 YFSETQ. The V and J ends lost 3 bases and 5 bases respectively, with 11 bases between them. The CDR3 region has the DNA TGCGCCAGCAGCTCTAATCTGTTGACTGAAGCTTTCTTT. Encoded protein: CASSSNLLTEAFF.

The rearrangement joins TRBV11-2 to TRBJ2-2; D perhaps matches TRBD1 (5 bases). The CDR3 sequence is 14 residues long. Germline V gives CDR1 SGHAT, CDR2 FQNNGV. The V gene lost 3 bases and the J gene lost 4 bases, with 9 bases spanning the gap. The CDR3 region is CASSFWGFTGELFF. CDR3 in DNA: TGTGCCAGCAGCTTCTGGGGCTTCACCGGGGAGCTGTTTTTT.

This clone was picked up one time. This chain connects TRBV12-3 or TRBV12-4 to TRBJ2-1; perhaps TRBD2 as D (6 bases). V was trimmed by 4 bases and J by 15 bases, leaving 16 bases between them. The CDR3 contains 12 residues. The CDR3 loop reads CASSSLGRDAFF. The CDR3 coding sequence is TGTGCCAGCAGTTCCTTAGGGCGGGACGCGTTCTTC.

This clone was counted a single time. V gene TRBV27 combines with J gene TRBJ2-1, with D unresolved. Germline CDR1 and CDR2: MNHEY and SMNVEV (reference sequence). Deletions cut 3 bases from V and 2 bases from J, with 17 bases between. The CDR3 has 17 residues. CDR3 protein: CASSLRMRGLPYNEQFF. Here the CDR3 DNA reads TGTGCCAGCAGTTTGAGAATGCGAGGCTTACCCTACAATGAGCAGTTCTTC.

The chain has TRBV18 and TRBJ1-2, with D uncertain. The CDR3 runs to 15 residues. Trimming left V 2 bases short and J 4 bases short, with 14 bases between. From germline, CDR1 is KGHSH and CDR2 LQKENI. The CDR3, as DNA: TGTGCCAGCTCACCAGAAACTGTGTCCCGCTATGGCTACACCTTC. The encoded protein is CASSPETVSRYGYTF. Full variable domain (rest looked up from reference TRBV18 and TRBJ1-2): NAGVMQNPRHLVRRRGQEARLRCSPMKGHSHVYWYRQLPEEGLKFMVYLQKENIIDESGMPKERFSAEFPKEGPSILRIQQVVRGDSAAYFCASSPETVSRYGYTFGSGTRLTVV.